What follows are 3 T cell receptor beta chains derived from one specimen sequenced in a study of OX40 agonist ivuxolimab in advanced cancers. Measured with immunoSEQ multiplex PCR; TCRdb has only the in-frame clones, and not every one. In the table there are about 90,000 clones, about 90% of which are singletons. Sequenced material: CD4+ or CD8+ T cells sorted from blood, taken in a trial of the OX40 agonist ivuxolimab. The receptors were sampled from an adult with an advanced solid tumor such as melanoma, head and neck, liver or kidney cancer.

The chain links TRBV10-3 to TRBJ2-1; the match to TRBD2 covers 7 bases. The junction had 9 bases not matched to a gene; V was cut back by 3 bases and J by 7 bases. CDR1 ENHRY and CDR2 SYGVKD come from the germline V gene. The CDR3 is 15 amino acids. The CDR3 coding sequence is TGTGCCATCAGTGACCCAGGACTAGTCGGTAATGAGCAGTTCTTC. It codes for CAISDPGLVGNEQFF.

The V call is TRBV6-5, the J call TRBJ1-2; 9 positions agree with TRBD1. Germline-derived CDR1 and CDR2 are MNHEY and SVGAGI. J was trimmed by 4 bases and V by 5 bases; bases with no gene match: 2. The CDR3 is 13 amino acids. CDR3 coding DNA: TGTGCCAGCAGTAAACAGGGGGCCTATGGCTACACCTTC. Translated, it gives CASSKQGAYGYTF.

The chain uses TRBV7-9 and TRBJ2-7, with 7 bases aligning to TRBD1. Germline values: CDR1 SEHNR, CDR2 FQNEAQ (reference sequence). The V segment lost 2 bases and the J segment 0 bases; nucleotides outside the gene matches: 4. The CDR3 is made up of 15 amino acids. CDR3 in amino acids: CASSLYDRDSYEQYF. The CDR3 DNA is TGTGCCAGCAGCTTATATGACAGGGACTCCTACGAGCAGTACTTC. Full variable domain (remainder filled in from reference TRBV7-9 and TRBJ2-7): DTGVSQNPRHKITKRGQNVTFRCDPISEHNRLYWYRQTLGQGPEFLTYFQNEAQLEKSRLLSDRFSAERPKGSFSTLEIQRTEQGDSAMYLCASSLYDRDSYEQYFGPGTRLTVT.